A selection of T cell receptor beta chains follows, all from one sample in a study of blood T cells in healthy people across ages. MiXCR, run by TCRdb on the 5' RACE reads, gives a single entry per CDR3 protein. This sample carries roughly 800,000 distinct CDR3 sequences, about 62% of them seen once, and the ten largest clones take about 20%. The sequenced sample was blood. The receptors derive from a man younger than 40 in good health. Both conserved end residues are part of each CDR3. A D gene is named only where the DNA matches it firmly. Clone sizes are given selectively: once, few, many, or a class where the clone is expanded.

cdr3_aa: CASMTSPGTSGRGPYEQYF
cdr3_nt: TGTGCCAGCATGACAAGCCCCGGGACTAGCGGGAGGGGGCCCTACGAGCAGTACTTC
j_call: TRBJ2-7
cdr3_length: 19
d_call: -
v_call: TRBV21-1
clone_size: -

cdr3_aa: CSARPGPLSYEQYF
cdr3_nt: TGCAGTGCTAGGCCCGGACCGCTCTCCTACGAGCAGTACTTC
j_call: TRBJ2-7
cdr3_length: 14
d_call: -
v_call: TRBV20-1
clone_size: -

cdr3_aa: CATSRRTLVMGGETQYF
cdr3_nt: TGTGCCACCAGCAGGAGAACCCTAGTGATGGGAGGGGAGACCCAGTACTTC
j_call: TRBJ2-5
cdr3_length: 17
d_call: TRBD2
v_call: TRBV15
clone_size: -

cdr3_aa: CAWNGGGENTEAFF
cdr3_nt: TGTGCCTGGAACGGAGGCGGGGAGAACACTGAAGCTTTCTTT
j_call: TRBJ1-1
cdr3_length: 14
d_call: -
v_call: TRBV30
clone_size: -

cdr3_aa: CASITGDNEKLFF
cdr3_nt: TGTGCCAGCATTACAGGGGATAATGAAAAACTGTTTTTT
j_call: TRBJ1-4
cdr3_length: 13
d_call: -
v_call: TRBV21-1
clone_size: -

cdr3_aa: CASSVSGKETQYF
cdr3_nt: TGTGCCAGCAGCGTAAGCGGGAAAGAGACCCAGTACTTC
j_call: TRBJ2-5
cdr3_length: 13
d_call: TRBD2
v_call: TRBV11-2
clone_size: few

cdr3_aa: CSAESGGAKNIQYF
cdr3_nt: TGCAGTGCTGAGAGCGGGGGGGCCAAAAACATTCAGTACTTC
j_call: TRBJ2-4
cdr3_length: 14
d_call: TRBD2
v_call: TRBV20-1
clone_size: -

cdr3_aa: CSARACEGGSSYEQYF
cdr3_nt: TGCAGTGCTAGAGCTTGTGAGGGGGGGAGCTCCTACGAGCAGTACTTC
j_call: TRBJ2-7
cdr3_length: 16
d_call: -
v_call: TRBV20-1
clone_size: -

cdr3_aa: CASSLTEHTEAFF
cdr3_nt: TGTGCCAGCAGCCTCACGGAACACACTGAAGCTTTCTTT
j_call: TRBJ1-1
cdr3_length: 13
d_call: -
v_call: TRBV7-2
clone_size: -

cdr3_aa: CASSHPTGMGTISEQFF
cdr3_nt: TGTGCCAGCAGCCATCCTACAGGGATGGGCACAATATCCGAGCAGTTCTTC
j_call: TRBJ2-1
cdr3_length: 17
d_call: -
v_call: TRBV4-2
clone_size: -

cdr3_aa: CASSLGDFGTDTQYF
cdr3_nt: TGTGCCAGCAGCTTAGGGGATTTCGGCACAGATACGCAGTATTTT
j_call: TRBJ2-3
cdr3_length: 15
d_call: -
v_call: TRBV11-3
clone_size: -

cdr3_aa: CSVLAPNTEAFF
cdr3_nt: TGCAGCGTTCTCGCGCCGAACACTGAAGCTTTCTTT
j_call: TRBJ1-1
cdr3_length: 12
d_call: -
v_call: TRBV29-1
clone_size: -

cdr3_aa: CASSLAGRSEQYF
cdr3_nt: TGTGCCAGCAGCTTAGCGGGCAGAAGCGAGCAGTACTTC
j_call: TRBJ2-7
cdr3_length: 13
d_call: -
v_call: TRBV7-6
clone_size: -

cdr3_aa: CASSSEREREQFF
cdr3_nt: TGTGCCAGCAGCTCAGAGCGGGAACGTGAGCAGTTCTTC
j_call: TRBJ2-1
cdr3_length: 13
d_call: TRBD2
v_call: TRBV7-2
clone_size: -

cdr3_aa: CASRQGGDIQYF
cdr3_nt: TGTGCCAGCAGACAGGGTGGGGACATTCAGTACTTC
j_call: TRBJ2-4
cdr3_length: 12
d_call: -
v_call: TRBV27
clone_size: -

cdr3_aa: CSAREMGLHEQYF
cdr3_nt: TGCAGTGCTAGAGAGATGGGGCTCCACGAGCAGTACTTC
j_call: TRBJ2-7
cdr3_length: 13
d_call: -
v_call: TRBV20-1
clone_size: -

cdr3_aa: CAWSPTGNTEAFF
cdr3_nt: TGTGCCTGGAGTCCCACAGGGAACACTGAAGCTTTCTTT
j_call: TRBJ1-1
cdr3_length: 13
d_call: -
v_call: TRBV30
clone_size: -

cdr3_aa: CASSPLAGFQETQYF
cdr3_nt: TGCGCCAGCAGCCCGCTAGCGGGGTTCCAAGAGACCCAGTACTTC
j_call: TRBJ2-5
cdr3_length: 15
d_call: TRBD2
v_call: TRBV4-3
clone_size: -

cdr3_aa: CAISVGGNSQETQYF
cdr3_nt: TGTGCCATCAGTGTAGGGGGAAATAGTCAAGAGACCCAGTACTTC
j_call: TRBJ2-5
cdr3_length: 15
d_call: -
v_call: TRBV10-3
clone_size: -

cdr3_aa: CASSFQTGASVLTF
cdr3_nt: TGTGCCAGCAGCTTCCAGACTGGGGCCAGCGTCCTGACTTTC
j_call: TRBJ2-6
cdr3_length: 14
d_call: -
v_call: TRBV7-2
clone_size: -

cdr3_aa: CASSLAKRFGANVLTF
cdr3_nt: TGTGCCAGCAGCTTAGCGAAGCGGTTTGGGGCCAACGTCCTGACTTTC
j_call: TRBJ2-6
cdr3_length: 16
d_call: -
v_call: TRBV7-6
clone_size: -

cdr3_aa: CAPPRQVLVSYEQYF
cdr3_nt: TGTGCCCCCCCGCGACAGGTTTTAGTCTCCTACGAGCAGTACTTC
j_call: TRBJ2-7
cdr3_length: 15
d_call: -
v_call: TRBV10-3
clone_size: -

cdr3_aa: CATRADRDSYEQYF
cdr3_nt: TGTGCCACCCGAGCGGACCGAGACTCCTACGAGCAGTACTTC
j_call: TRBJ2-7
cdr3_length: 14
d_call: -
v_call: TRBV27
clone_size: -

cdr3_aa: CASSSKRGSGELFF
cdr3_nt: TGTGCCAGCAGCTCGAAGAGGGGTTCCGGGGAGCTGTTTTTT
j_call: TRBJ2-2
cdr3_length: 14
d_call: -
v_call: TRBV7-9
clone_size: -

cdr3_aa: CAIKDPSGGYNEQFF
cdr3_nt: TGTGCCATCAAGGACCCGAGCGGGGGTTACAATGAGCAGTTCTTC
j_call: TRBJ2-1
cdr3_length: 15
d_call: TRBD2
v_call: TRBV10-3
clone_size: -

cdr3_aa: CASSAVRGPAYGYTF
cdr3_nt: TGTGCCAGCAGCGCAGTCAGGGGTCCCGCCTATGGCTACACCTTC
j_call: TRBJ1-2
cdr3_length: 15
d_call: -
v_call: TRBV9
clone_size: -

cdr3_aa: CASSYLTKASSGANVLTF
cdr3_nt: TGTGCCAGCAGTTACCTAACAAAGGCGAGCTCTGGGGCCAACGTCCTGACTTTC
j_call: TRBJ2-6
cdr3_length: 18
d_call: -
v_call: TRBV6-5
clone_size: -

cdr3_aa: CASSTYGTSKFF
cdr3_nt: TGTGCCAGCAGTACATACGGGACTAGCAAGTTCTTC
j_call: TRBJ2-1
cdr3_length: 12
d_call: TRBD2
v_call: TRBV7-2
clone_size: -

cdr3_aa: CASSSSNPGADTQYF
cdr3_nt: TGTGCCAGCAGTTCTTCCAATCCGGGTGCAGATACGCAGTATTTT
j_call: TRBJ2-3
cdr3_length: 15
d_call: -
v_call: TRBV7-3
clone_size: once

cdr3_aa: CASSSRGSGAYEQYF
cdr3_nt: TGTGCCAGCAGCTCCAGGGGAAGCGGGGCCTACGAGCAGTACTTC
j_call: TRBJ2-7
cdr3_length: 15
d_call: -
v_call: TRBV5-5
clone_size: -

cdr3_aa: CASRTGFDEKLFF
cdr3_nt: TGTGCCAGCAGGACAGGGTTCGATGAAAAACTGTTTTTT
j_call: TRBJ1-4
cdr3_length: 13
d_call: TRBD1
v_call: TRBV12-3/TRBV12-4
clone_size: -

cdr3_aa: CASMRDETSTDTQYF
cdr3_nt: TGTGCCAGCATGCGGGATGAAACTAGCACAGATACGCAGTATTTT
j_call: TRBJ2-3
cdr3_length: 15
d_call: -
v_call: TRBV2
clone_size: -

cdr3_aa: CASSLSGQAVYGYTF
cdr3_nt: TGCGCCAGCAGCTTATCCGGACAGGCGGTCTATGGCTACACCTTC
j_call: TRBJ1-2
cdr3_length: 15
d_call: TRBD1
v_call: TRBV5-1
clone_size: -

cdr3_aa: CASSTQGFGNTEAFF
cdr3_nt: TGTGCCAGCAGTACCCAGGGGTTCGGGAACACTGAAGCTTTCTTT
j_call: TRBJ1-1
cdr3_length: 15
d_call: -
v_call: TRBV12-3/TRBV12-4
clone_size: -

cdr3_aa: CASSPRAPGPQYF
cdr3_nt: TGTGCCAGCAGCCCCAGGGCCCCCGGGCCCCAGTACTTC
j_call: TRBJ2-5
cdr3_length: 13
d_call: -
v_call: TRBV12-3/TRBV12-4
clone_size: -

cdr3_aa: CASSRTGNRYEQYF
cdr3_nt: TGTGCCAGCAGCCGGACAGGGAATCGATACGAGCAGTACTTC
j_call: TRBJ2-7
cdr3_length: 14
d_call: TRBD1
v_call: TRBV3-1
clone_size: -

cdr3_aa: CATSRVYTDTDTQYF
cdr3_nt: TGTGCCACCAGCAGAGTGTATACGGACACAGATACGCAGTATTTT
j_call: TRBJ2-3
cdr3_length: 15
d_call: -
v_call: TRBV15
clone_size: -

cdr3_aa: CASSLALQGTEQYF
cdr3_nt: TGTGCCAGCAGTTTAGCCCTACAGGGGACCGAGCAGTACTTC
j_call: TRBJ2-7
cdr3_length: 14
d_call: TRBD1
v_call: TRBV27
clone_size: -

cdr3_aa: CASSLFASPSYEQYF
cdr3_nt: TGCGCCAGCAGCTTGTTCGCCAGCCCTTCCTACGAGCAGTACTTC
j_call: TRBJ2-7
cdr3_length: 15
d_call: -
v_call: TRBV5-1
clone_size: once

cdr3_aa: CASSLGTHNGGEQYF
cdr3_nt: TGTGCCAGCAGCTTAGGGACCCATAACGGAGGGGAGCAGTACTTC
j_call: TRBJ2-7
cdr3_length: 15
d_call: -
v_call: TRBV7-6
clone_size: few

cdr3_aa: CASSLTQGGVRKAFF
cdr3_nt: TGTGCCAGCAGCTTAACGCAGGGAGGGGTAAGGAAGGCTTTCTTT
j_call: TRBJ1-1
cdr3_length: 15
d_call: -
v_call: TRBV7-2
clone_size: -

cdr3_aa: CASSPGGGLADATPSEQYF
cdr3_nt: TGTGCCAGCAGCCCAGGAGGAGGACTAGCGGACGCAACCCCCTCAGAGCAGTACTTC
j_call: TRBJ2-4
cdr3_length: 19
d_call: -
v_call: TRBV21-1
clone_size: -

cdr3_aa: CASSLLGQGRTQYF
cdr3_nt: TGTGCCAGCAGCTTATTGGGACAGGGCAGGACCCAGTACTTC
j_call: TRBJ2-5
cdr3_length: 14
d_call: TRBD1
v_call: TRBV11-1
clone_size: -

cdr3_aa: CSDSPSQFGTQYF
cdr3_nt: TGCAGTGATAGTCCGTCTCAATTTGGTACGCAGTATTTT
j_call: TRBJ2-3
cdr3_length: 13
d_call: -
v_call: TRBV20-1
clone_size: -

cdr3_aa: CASSYQDGPTGELFF
cdr3_nt: TGTGCCAGCAGCTACCAGGACGGACCCACCGGGGAGCTGTTTTTT
j_call: TRBJ2-2
cdr3_length: 15
d_call: -
v_call: TRBV7-8
clone_size: -

cdr3_aa: CASSPRRVGGLAPLHF
cdr3_nt: TGTGCCAGCAGCCCTCGGCGGGTCGGGGGCTTAGCACCCCTCCACTTT
j_call: TRBJ1-6
cdr3_length: 16
d_call: -
v_call: TRBV7-2
clone_size: -

cdr3_aa: CASSQDLRLIETQYF
cdr3_nt: TGTGCCAGCAGCCAAGACTTGCGACTTATAGAGACCCAGTACTTC
j_call: TRBJ2-5
cdr3_length: 15
d_call: -
v_call: TRBV3-1
clone_size: -

cdr3_aa: CASRDLRSRDEQYF
cdr3_nt: TGTGCCAGTCGAGACCTCCGTAGTCGGGATGAGCAGTACTTC
j_call: TRBJ2-5
cdr3_length: 14
d_call: -
v_call: TRBV27
clone_size: -

cdr3_aa: CASSLGGQASDEQFF
cdr3_nt: TGTGCCAGCAGCTTAGGGGGACAGGCTTCCGATGAGCAGTTCTTC
j_call: TRBJ2-1
cdr3_length: 15
d_call: TRBD1
v_call: TRBV7-6
clone_size: -

cdr3_aa: CASSEGRGEQYF
cdr3_nt: TGTGCCAGCAGCGAGGGACGAGGCGAGCAGTACTTC
j_call: TRBJ2-7
cdr3_length: 12
d_call: -
v_call: TRBV7-9
clone_size: -

cdr3_aa: CASSSRTDYEQYF
cdr3_nt: TGTGCCAGCAGTAGCAGGACTGACTACGAGCAGTACTTC
j_call: TRBJ2-7
cdr3_length: 13
d_call: -
v_call: TRBV7-2
clone_size: -

cdr3_aa: CASSAPGQGAHGEKLFF
cdr3_nt: TGTGCCAGCAGTGCCCCGGGACAGGGGGCTCATGGGGAAAAACTGTTTTTT
j_call: TRBJ1-4
cdr3_length: 17
d_call: TRBD1
v_call: TRBV25-1
clone_size: -

cdr3_aa: CASSRVENTEAFF
cdr3_nt: TGTGCCAGCAGCCGCGTGGAGAACACTGAAGCTTTCTTT
j_call: TRBJ1-1
cdr3_length: 13
d_call: -
v_call: TRBV13
clone_size: -

cdr3_aa: CASSLDRNTYGYTF
cdr3_nt: TGTGCCAGCAGCTTAGACCGGAATACCTATGGCTACACCTTC
j_call: TRBJ1-2
cdr3_length: 14
d_call: -
v_call: TRBV7-2
clone_size: few

cdr3_aa: CASSFSCQGAKYQPQHF
cdr3_nt: TGTGCCAGCAGTTTTTCGTGTCAGGGGGCGAAGTATCAGCCCCAGCATTTT
j_call: TRBJ1-5
cdr3_length: 17
d_call: TRBD1
v_call: TRBV28
clone_size: once

cdr3_aa: CASSSIPTGQVGWDTQYF
cdr3_nt: TGTGCCAGCAGTTCAATACCCACGGGACAGGTGGGATGGGATACGCAGTATTTT
j_call: TRBJ2-3
cdr3_length: 18
d_call: TRBD1
v_call: TRBV27
clone_size: -

cdr3_aa: CSARANGYTF
cdr3_nt: TGCAGTGCTAGAGCTAATGGCTACACCTTC
j_call: TRBJ1-2
cdr3_length: 10
d_call: -
v_call: TRBV20-1
clone_size: few

cdr3_aa: CASSQGSDLGGYTF
cdr3_nt: TGTGCCAGCAGCCAAGGTAGTGATTTGGGTGGCTACACCTTC
j_call: TRBJ1-2
cdr3_length: 14
d_call: -
v_call: TRBV4-2
clone_size: -

cdr3_aa: CASSRGDTIGDEQYF
cdr3_nt: TGCGCCAGCAGTCGGGGGGACACCATAGGCGACGAGCAGTACTTC
j_call: TRBJ2-7
cdr3_length: 15
d_call: -
v_call: TRBV10-1
clone_size: many

cdr3_aa: CASSSAGPQVQYF
cdr3_nt: TGTGCCAGCAGCTCCGCAGGCCCCCAGGTCCAGTACTTC
j_call: TRBJ2-5
cdr3_length: 13
d_call: -
v_call: TRBV5-5
clone_size: -